This TCR beta chain is drawn from a study of blood T cell repertoires in COVID-19. On the study more broadly: The United States, Italy and Spain were the sources of the acute and convalescent COVID-19 samples. In each case, the material was cDNA or gDNA derived from T cells, B-cell-depleted T cells, or PBMCs.

This clone was seen once. Under the authors' procedure: Reference gene primer amplification yielded estimated nucleated cell counts. Profiled with immunoSEQ multiplex PCR; TCRdb holds only in-frame clones, not every one. V, J and clone size were drawn from that table, and D and trimming were deduced from the DNA. The sample holds around 190,000 clones, around 83% seen once. The receptor was derived from a human donor in a cohort sampled during active COVID-19. The sequenced sample was peripheral blood.

CDR3: CASRGDTYEQYF. CDR3 coding DNA: TGTGCCAGTAGGGGAGACACCTACGAGCAGTACTTC. The chain uses TRBV19 and TRBJ2-7; perhaps TRBD2 as D (5 bases). Trimming took 6 bases from V and 2 from J, leaving 8 bases between them. The germline V gene encodes CDR1 LNHDA and CDR2 SQIVND (reference sequence). CDR3 length: 12 amino acids.